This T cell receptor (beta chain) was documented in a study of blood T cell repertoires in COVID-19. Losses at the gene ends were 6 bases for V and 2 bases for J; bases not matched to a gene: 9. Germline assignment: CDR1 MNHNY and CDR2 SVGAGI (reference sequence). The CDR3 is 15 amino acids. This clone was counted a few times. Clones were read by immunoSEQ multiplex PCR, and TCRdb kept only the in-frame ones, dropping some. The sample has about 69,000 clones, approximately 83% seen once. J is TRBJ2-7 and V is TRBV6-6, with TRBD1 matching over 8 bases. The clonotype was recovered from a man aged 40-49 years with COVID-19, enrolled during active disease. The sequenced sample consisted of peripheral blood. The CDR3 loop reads CASRPSGTGPYEQYF. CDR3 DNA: TGTGCCAGCAGGCCCTCCGGGACAGGACCCTACGAGCAGTACTTC.